This is a list of T cell receptor beta chains from one sample in a study of Ad26.COV2.S vaccination and SARS-CoV-2 variants. The repertoire was sequenced with immunoSEQ multiplex PCR; TCRdb's copy has only in-frame clones and lacks some. Of approximately 350,000 clones in the sample, roughly 87% were seen once. The sample here was peripheral blood, taken in a trial of Ad26.COV2.S vaccine versus placebo. The receptor set was obtained from a person aged 18-65 years who received the Ad26.COV2.S COVID-19 vaccine or a placebo. CDR3s include the opening cysteine and the closing phenylalanine or tryptophan. D genes are given only for firm matches. Size is omitted from some rows. Given values are once, few, many or a class for expanded clones.

J | D | size | V | CDR3 | DNA
TRBJ1-4 | - | - | TRBV7-2 | CASSLVGGLDEKLFF | TGTGCCAGCAGCTTAGTTGGGGGCCTGGATGAAAAACTGTTTTTT
TRBJ1-1 | - | once | TRBV13 | CASSLGSENTEAFF | TGTGCCAGCAGCTTAGGTTCTGAGAACACTGAAGCTTTCTTT
TRBJ1-1 | - | - | TRBV5-4 | CASSLAGGDSQAFF | TGTGCCAGCAGCTTGGCCGGGGGAGATTCCCAAGCTTTCTTT
TRBJ2-2 | - | - | TRBV7-2 | CASSAPNPNTGELFF | TGTGCCAGCAGCGCCCCAAATCCGAACACCGGGGAGCTGTTTTTT
TRBJ2-7 | - | - | TRBV29-1 | CSVEVGARPSYEQYF | TGCAGCGTTGAAGTGGGGGCTCGACCCTCCTACGAGCAGTACTTC
TRBJ1-1 | - | once | TRBV7-9 | CASSSLRTVNTEAFF | TGTGCCAGCAGCTCCCTAAGGACAGTTAACACTGAAGCTTTCTTT
TRBJ2-7 | TRBD1 | - | TRBV7-9 | CASSRTGIPYEQYF | TGTGCCAGCAGCCGGACAGGGATCCCCTACGAGCAGTACTTC
TRBJ1-1 | TRBD1 | - | TRBV13 | CASQRGTGTGRGGTEAFF | TGTGCCAGCCAAAGAGGGACCGGGACAGGTCGGGGGGGCACTGAAGCTTTCTTT
TRBJ2-7 | TRBD2 | - | TRBV15 | CATSRAGGSYEQYF | TGTGCCACCAGCAGAGCGGGGGGATCCTACGAGCAGTACTTC
TRBJ1-4 | - | - | TRBV6-6 | CASSYLGSSSEKLFF | TGTGCCAGCAGTTACCTTGGGTCTTCGAGTGAAAAACTGTTTTTT